This T cell receptor (beta chain) was sequenced in a study of cytomegalovirus exposure and HLA in healthy donors (dated by TCRdb to 2015 to 2018). Concerning the study at large: An earlier analysis of roughly 630 of the donors reported about 250 Gb of sequence data and around 110 million unique TCR beta sequences from some 180 million T cells. Roughly 320 gigabases of sequencing data and around 85 million unique TCR sequences made up an early release that covered approximately 620 HLA-typed donors. Of the roughly 400 genotyped donors, around 81% fell in the genetic ancestry cluster associated with self-reported Caucasian donors. The study aimed to test whether signatures of past pathogen exposure could be identified by cataloging public T cell receptors. The T cell repertoires of some 670 subjects were profiled by immunosequencing and related to cytomegalovirus serostatus. Along with the approximately 670-subject first cohort, a separate validation cohort of over 90 different subjects was used. High-throughput TCR immunosequencing, statistical association of individual TCRs with disease status, and machine learning were combined to predict cytomegalovirus infection status. In a later analysis, previously published TCR beta repertoires from 666 donors were re-analyzed and high-resolution HLA genotyping was added so that TCR occurrence patterns could be studied. The later analysis used no new phenotypic data to find candidate immune exposures, relying instead on TCR beta sequences and their occurrence across donors. To decide whether each TCR beta V gene segment behaved as functional or pseudogenic, an earlier analysis of several hundred of the donors relied on high-throughput TCR beta sequencing. Donor age, sex, ethnicity and CMV serostatus were collected together with the repertoire data. A later genetic analysis took genome-wide SNP genotypes for about three fifths of the 666 donors and used that subset as a discovery cohort. All discovery cohort repertoires had been generated on a single sequencing platform. HLA typing included class I and class II loci at four-digit resolution. Typing coverage differed by locus: A, B, C, DRB1 and DQB1 were typed in roughly 629-630 donors, DQA1 in 500 to 550, DPA1 in over 600, and DPB1 in approximately 450. Four to six DR-DQ haplotypes were handled as single units for association and clustering, since linkage in the cohort was strong. Among some 410 genotyped donors of the cohort, an average of around 240,000 unique TCR beta nucleotide sequences was sequenced per donor, of which roughly 17% were non-productive. Findings and caveats that apply to the study as a whole: In this cohort, only TCR beta chains were sequenced, and detectable features were limited by the absence of alpha or paired-chain data. Some IMGT-functional V segments, including TRBV6-2 and TRBV6-3, could not be distinguished by the 87-base-pair reads and were therefore excluded. According to a later analysis, most CMV-associated TCR beta chains appeared to be HLA-restricted, and the HLA associations seemed to be driven largely by CMV exposure. Correlated functional status among segregating V segments might reflect linkage disequilibrium, but an unknown experimental factor could not be ruled out. In a later analysis, HLA-associated TCR beta chains were found to be more clonally expanded and to have lower generation probabilities than equally common non-associated chains. In both the original and validation cohorts, the classifier was reported to diagnose cytomegalovirus status with high specificity and sensitivity. For the cohort, immune exposure information was limited to CMV serostatus. Strong co-occurrence of HLA alleles, especially DR and DQ, made assigning TCR associations to individual alleles difficult. A later analysis reported that several top co-occurrence clusters appeared linked to parvovirus B19, influenza, CMV and Epstein-Barr virus. According to a later genetic analysis, donors in an Asian-associated ancestry cluster had fewer N-insertions in productive TCRs than the approximately 630-donor mean. The study gave a list of about 170 TCR beta chains associated with cytomegalovirus. An earlier analysis of around 600 of the donors showed that most TCR beta V segments appeared in productive rearrangements either about 87% or about 30% of the time, which broadly matched IMGT annotations. Specific HLA alleles were associated with 15,000 to 20,000 TCR beta sequences at a false discovery rate of 0.05 in a later analysis. According to the authors, the approach could potentially be generalized to other disease states and immunological phenotypes. In a later analysis, TCR association rates were found to vary across HLA loci, with the most associated TCRs seen for DRB1 alleles and the fewest for HLA-C alleles. In vitro tests confirmed that a few of the cytomegalovirus-associated TCR beta chains recognize cytomegalovirus antigens. About 15 rarely observed V segments, including chromosome 9 orphons, were excluded from the earlier analysis of several hundred of the donors because counts were too low. A further reported finding was that TCR beta sequences accurately predicted the HLA-A and HLA-B alleles for most subjects in the first cohort. Presence/absence analyses assumed roughly uniform sequencing depth across donors, an assumption that may not hold. While some public TCRs were present in many individuals, most TCR sequences turned up only very rarely across donors. A later genetic analysis associated a missense DCLRE1C variant with V-gene and J-gene trimming of TCR beta chains, and an independent cohort replicated the association. A cluster of highly shared sequence variants was judged likely to represent a technical artifact of the sequencing pipeline. HLA typing was unavailable for some donors at each locus, so association tests used only the typed subset.

Of note for this clone: Its antigen is still unknown. Nothing much larger sits one base from this clone, and base qualities are not available.

Receptor libraries were prepared by the immunoSEQ multiplex PCR assay. The multiplex PCR relied on a mix of 60 forward primers for TCR Vbeta segments and 13 reverse primers for TCR Jbeta segments. A multiplex PCR assay on genomic DNA amplified the CDR3 region of rearranged TCR beta genes. Amplified TCR beta libraries were sequenced as 87-base-pair reads on the Illumina HiSeq System. Per the original workflow: A later analysis tallied around 87 million unique TCR beta chains across the 666 repertoires, and approximately 9.9 million of those chains were shared by two or more donors. A nearest-neighbor algorithm error-corrected the raw reads and collapsed the reads into unique sequences, merging closely related sequences to remove PCR and sequencing errors. CDR3 sequences were aligned to IMGT reference sequences to assign V, D and J gene segments. For a sequence to be retained, a match of at least six nucleotides to both a V gene segment and a J gene segment was required. A rearrangement counted as productive if the CDR3 had no stop codons and remained in frame with V and J, and every other rearrangement counted as non-productive. Following IMGT convention, CDR3 was defined as the stretch from the second conserved V-encoded cysteine to the conserved J-encoded phenylalanine. The earlier analysis of about 610 of the donors excluded sequences that lacked an unambiguous match to a single V gene segment. In an earlier analysis of 500 to 750 of the donors, V segments were called functional above 56.7% productive rearrangements and were called segregating when the between-donor standard deviation exceeded 5%. A statistical classification framework was built to diagnose cytomegalovirus status from the catalog of TCR beta chain sequences. V and J gene assignment, in a later analysis, came from comparing TCR nucleotide sequences with IMGT/GENE-DB human TR gene sequences. In a later analysis, CDR3 sequences and most-parsimonious VDJ recombination scenarios were assigned using the TCRdist pipeline. A later analysis defined each TCR beta chain by its CDR3 amino acid sequence plus V-gene family, and excluded reads lacking a unique V-gene family. To address suspected cross-contamination and a sequencing artifact, a later analysis removed around 600 highly shared, low-generation-probability nucleotide sequences. In a later analysis, a clonal expansion index was calculated for each public chain from normalized within-repertoire ranks of inferred template counts. In a later analysis, generation probabilities were computed using a VDJ recombination model fitted to out-of-frame rearrangements, and the results were checked against IGoR. Hypergeometric tests were used in a later analysis to score TCR-TCR, TCR-HLA and TCR-CMV co-occurrence, with a repertoire-size bias correction applied to the TCR pairs. To estimate false discovery rates, a later analysis permuted the HLA or CMV assignments 20 times. In a later analysis, co-occurring TCRs were grouped using DBSCAN, and TCRdist sequence similarity was added for clustering within HLA-allele-positive subsets. Co-occurrence clustering excluded repertoires with fewer than 30,000 or more than 120,000 public chains, plus five with anomalous nucleotide sharing. Held by TCRdb, this immuneACCESS table contains in-frame sequences only and omits some clones. Under half of the omission traces to an unresolved V gene where checked; the cause of the rest is unknown. The V and J calls and clone size come from that table; D and trimming were worked out from the DNA. Here the sample has over 80,000 clones; 78% occur a single time. About 3.3% of the sample rests with the top ten.

The cohort was made up of 650 to 700 healthy bone marrow donors. At the time of sampling, every cohort member was nominally healthy, though immune exposures that went unrecorded were likely present. The donor was CMV seronegative and was included in the group of a few hundred seronegative cohort members. A peripheral blood sample was provided by each donor, and peripheral blood mononuclear cells were used for TCR beta sequencing. Genomic DNA extraction from the blood cell samples was performed with the Qiagen DNeasy Blood Extraction Kit. The CDR3 covers 15 residues, taking in both the cysteine and the phenylalanine. Left in the record is the CDR3 DNA by itself, 45 bases read in frame from the first base. Here V drops 0 bases and J drops 4 bases, and the junction holds 4 bases not matched to any gene. CDR1 and CDR2 were assigned from the germline V gene as LGHNA and YNFKEQ.

The chain couples TRBV4-2 to TRBJ2-5; the central 8 bases match TRBD1. The TCR was taken from a woman between 35 and 50 years old in good health and CMV-seronegative. Sequenced input: PBMCs. The CDR3 protein sequence reads: CASSQDSTGGETQYF. The nucleotide sequence is TGTGCCAGCAGCCAAGATTCAACAGGGGGAGAGACCCAGTACTTC.